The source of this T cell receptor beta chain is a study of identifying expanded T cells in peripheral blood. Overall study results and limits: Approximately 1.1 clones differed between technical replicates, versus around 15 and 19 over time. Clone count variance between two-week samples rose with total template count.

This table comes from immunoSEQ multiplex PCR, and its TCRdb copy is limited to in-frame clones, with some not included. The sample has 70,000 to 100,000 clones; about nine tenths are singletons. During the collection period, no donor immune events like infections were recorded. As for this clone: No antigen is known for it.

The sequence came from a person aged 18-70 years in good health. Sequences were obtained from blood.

CDR3 nucleotides: TGTGCCAGCAGCTTAAGGGGGTGGGACGAGCAGTACTTC. Translation: CASSLRGWDEQYF. The chain couples TRBV5-4 to TRBJ2-7, with D tentatively TRBD1 (6 bases). V was shortened by 2 bases and J by 5 bases, with 11 bases between the two germline ends. From germline, CDR1 is SGHNT and CDR2 YYREEE (reference sequence). The CDR3 loop spans 13 amino acids.